The clone carrying this T cell receptor beta chain was counted only a few times. Antigen specificity is unknown. Each of the CD4+ naive, central memory, regulatory and stem cell-like memory populations was sorted via CD45RO/CCR7/CD25/CD127/CD95/CD27. The sample is drawn from a study of beta chain features in type 1 diabetes. Study details: Taken together, all samples contributed some 100 million examined sorted cells. General study results and limits: Individuals with type 1 diabetes displayed fewer insertions and more deletions at VDJ junctions. A possible short-template PCR bias applies equally to patients and controls.

The whole isolated RNA underwent reverse transcription, so sequencing captured expressed TCRB transcripts. Here immunoSEQ multiplex PCR was the method, and the copy in TCRdb shows in-frame clones only, minus some. The profile shows some 150,000 clones, more than 9.5% of them singletons. The germline V gene encodes CDR1 SGHNT and CDR2 YYREEE (reference sequence). Deletions cut 4 bases from V and 4 bases from J, with 17 bases between. CDR3 length: 15 residues. The TCR was taken from a man aged 18 to 30 in good health. What was sequenced was central memory CD4+ T cells from blood. The chain carries TRBV5-4 and TRBJ1-1; D is perhaps TRBD1 (6 bases). The CDR3 bases are TGTGCCAGCAGCCCCTTAGGGGGAAGCGCCACTGAAGCTTTCTTT. Amino acid sequence: CASSPLGGSATEAFF.